This record concerns one T cell receptor beta chain sequence. The entry originates in a study of blood T cell repertoires in COVID-19. Trimming pared 6 bases from V and 2 bases from J, leaving 14 bases between. In germline, CDR1 is LNHDA, CDR2 SQIVND (reference sequence). This CDR3 is 15 amino acids long. Generated by immunoSEQ multiplex PCR, the TCRdb table keeps only in-frame clones and is missing some. The data contain 250,000 to 300,000 clones, about 88% of them singletons. Source material: peripheral blood. This TCR was sampled from a man between 18 and 29 years old with active or convalescent COVID-19. This chain links TRBV19 with TRBJ1-5, with a weak D call TRBD1 (5 bases). The DNA of the CDR3 is TGTGCCAGTAGCACGACCGGGGGAGGCAATCAGCCCCAGCATTTT. Translated: CASSTTGGGNQPQHF.